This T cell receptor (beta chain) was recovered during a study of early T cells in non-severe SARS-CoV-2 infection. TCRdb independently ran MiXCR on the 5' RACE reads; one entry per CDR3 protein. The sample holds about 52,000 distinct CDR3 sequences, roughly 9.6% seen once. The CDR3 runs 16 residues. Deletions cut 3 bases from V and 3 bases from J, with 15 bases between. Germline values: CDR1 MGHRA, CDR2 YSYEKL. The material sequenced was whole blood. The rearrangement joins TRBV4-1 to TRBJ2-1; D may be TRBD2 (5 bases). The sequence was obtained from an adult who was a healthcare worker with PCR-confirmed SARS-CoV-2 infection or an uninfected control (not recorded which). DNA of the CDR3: TGCGCCAGCAGCCAGAAAGGGAGATCCGACTACAATGAGCAGTTCTTC. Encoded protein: CASSQKGRSDYNEQFF.